The 23 T cell receptor beta chains presented below share a single source sample, sequenced in a study of cytomegalovirus exposure and HLA in healthy donors. Vbeta (60) and Jbeta (13) primers were used in the PCR. The method was immunoSEQ multiplex PCR; TCRdb's version includes in-frame clones alone and lacks a portion of them. The table includes 85,000 to 130,000 clones, nearly 80% detected once. Sequenced material: PBMCs. These receptors came from a man aged 55 to 70 in good health and CMV-seropositive.

This clone was seen a single time. The chain recombines TRBV28 with TRBJ1-5; TRBD1 aligns across 10 bases. CDR1 is MDHEN and CDR2 is SYDVKM in the germline V gene. With V trimmed by 5 bases and J by 9 bases, 10 bases remained unmatched. The CDR3 runs 15 residues. CDR3 bases: TGTGCCAGCAGTCCCGGGACAGGGGTCCCGTGGCCCCAGCATTTT. Protein sequence: CASSPGTGVPWPQHF.

This clone appeared a few times. The chain is built from TRBV5-1 and TRBJ1-1; D perhaps matches TRBD1 (6 bases). Trimming took off 7 bases at V and 0 bases at J, with 10 bases between the two ends. Germline V lookup: CDR1 SGHRS, CDR2 YFSETQ. CDR3 length: 13 amino acids. This chain's CDR3 is CASGGQMNTEAFF. DNA of the CDR3: TGCGCCAGCGGAGGACAGATGAACACTGAAGCTTTCTTT.

The V gene is TRBV5-1, the J gene TRBJ2-7, with D possibly matching TRBD2 (6 bases). The V gene's germline CDR1 is SGHRS and CDR2 YFSETQ. This CDR3 spans 18 amino acids. V gave up 0 bases and J gave up 0 bases, with 19 bases separating them. This CDR3 is CASSLAPSNRGASYEQYF. Here the CDR3 DNA reads TGCGCCAGCAGCTTGGCCCCGTCAAATCGCGGGGCCTCCTACGAGCAGTACTTC.

This chain joins TRBV19 and TRBJ2-7; 8 positions match TRBD1. V lost 5 bases, J lost 0 bases, and 6 bases stayed unmatched. Germline loops: CDR1 LNHDA, CDR2 SQIVND (reference sequence). This CDR3 spans 15 amino acids. The CDR3 DNA reads TGTGCCAGTAGTGACAGGGGTCGGAGCTCCTACGAGCAGTACTTC. As protein: CASSDRGRSSYEQYF.

V is TRBV30 and J is TRBJ1-1; D might be TRBD1 (6 bases). Germline V gene lookup returns CDR1 GTSNPN and CDR2 SVGIG (reference sequence). The CDR3 has 13 amino acids. V shed 4 bases and J shed 7 bases, with 16 bases lying between them. CDR3 residues: CAWTQQVRGEAFF. The CDR3 region has the DNA TGTGCCTGGACCCAACAGGTCAGGGGTGAAGCTTTCTTT.

This clone appeared a single time. The genes are TRBV7-9 and TRBJ2-3; 14 nucleotides match TRBD2. V shed 4 bases, J shed 4 bases, and the junction held 1 base outside the gene matches. The CDR3 consists of 15 residues. CDR1 and CDR2 from the germline V gene are SEHNR and FQNEAQ (reference sequence). Here the CDR3 reads CASSSGLAGADTQYF. As DNA, the CDR3 is TGTGCCAGCAGCTCGGGACTAGCGGGGGCAGATACGCAGTATTTT. Together with reference TRBV7-9 and TRBJ2-3, the CDR3 gives the full variable domain: DTGVSQNPRHKITKRGQNVTFRCDPISEHNRLYWYRQTLGQGPEFLTYFQNEAQLEKSRLLSDRFSAERPKGSFSTLEIQRTEQGDSAMYLCASSSGLAGADTQYFGPGTRLTVL.

This clone was seen a single time. The chain combines TRBV2 with TRBJ2-5; maybe TRBD2 (6 bases). This CDR3 spans 14 amino acids. From germline, CDR1 is SNHLY and CDR2 FYNNEI. V was trimmed by 2 bases and J by 4 bases, leaving 11 bases between them. The CDR3 region has the DNA TGTGCCAGCAGTGAAAGGAGGGCAGCAGAGACCCAGTACTTC. It translates to CASSERRAAETQYF.

This chain links TRBV2 with TRBJ2-5, with D unresolved. The DNA end is more similar to TRBJ2-7, so the J call may be wrong. Germline lookup yields CDR1 SNHLY and CDR2 FYNNEI. There are 11 residues in the CDR3. The chain's CDR3 is CASRGFYEQYF. CDR3 DNA sequence: TGTGCCAGCAGGGGCTTCTACGAGCAGTACTTC.

The rearrangement joins TRBV10-1 to TRBJ1-2; no clear D gene. The CDR3 consists of 13 residues. With 0 bases removed from V and 8 bases from J, the gap between germline ends came to 10 bases. From germline, CDR1 is WNHNN and CDR2 SYGVQD (reference sequence). The CDR3, as DNA: TGCGCCAGCAGTGAGTCCAGTGCGGGGGGCTACACCTTC. Amino acids: CASSESSAGGYTF.

This rearrangement joins TRBV2 to TRBJ1-4; 8 nucleotides align to TRBD1. The V segment lost 4 bases and the J segment 7 bases; nucleotides outside the gene matches: 8. CDR3 length equals 15 residues. Germline CDR1 SNHLY, CDR2 FYNNEI. The DNA for the CDR3 is TGTGCCAGCAGTGCCATTCCGGGACAGGCTGAAAAACTGTTTTTT. Translated: CASSAIPGQAEKLFF. The complete variable domain, with remaining parts taken from reference TRBV2 and TRBJ1-4, reads EPEVTQTPSHQVTQMGQEVILRCVPISNHLYFYWYRQILGQKVEFLVSFYNNEISEKSEIFDDQFSVERPDGSNFTLKIRSTKLEDSAMYFCASSAIPGQAEKLFFGSGTQLSVL.

This chain uses TRBV10-2 with TRBJ1-1, with a possible D match to TRBD1 (6 bases). From germline, CDR1 is WSHSY and CDR2 SAAADI. Trimming stripped 2 bases from V and 1 base from J, with 14 bases between. This CDR3 is built from 16 residues. The CDR3 is CASSETGSLTNTEAFF. CDR3 DNA: TGCGCCAGCAGTGAGACAGGGTCCCTTACGAACACTGAAGCTTTCTTT.

The chain combines TRBV11-2 with TRBJ2-7; TRBD2 might be the D (5 bases). This CDR3 spans 17 amino acids. Germline assignment: CDR1 SGHAT and CDR2 FQNNGV. V shed 4 bases and J shed 0 bases, with 19 bases lying between them. CDR3 DNA sequence: TGTGCCAGCAGCTCCAGCCGGGGTTTAACCCTCTCCTACGAGCAGTACTTC. Protein: CASSSSRGLTLSYEQYF.

The J gene is TRBJ1-1, the V gene TRBV10-3; TRBD1 is a possible D gene (5 bases). The CDR3 runs 12 residues. V lost 6 bases, J lost 4 bases, and 9 bases lay in between. CDR1 and CDR2 (germline): ENHRY, SYGVKD. The CDR3 sequence is CAIRQGPTEAFF. CDR3 DNA: TGTGCCATCAGGCAGGGCCCCACTGAAGCTTTCTTT.

This chain joins TRBV6-6 and TRBJ2-1; the match to TRBD2 covers 13 bases. CDR3 length equals 15 residues. The J segment lost 4 bases and the V segment lost 6 bases, leaving 3 bases of the junction unmatched. Germline V lookup: CDR1 MNHNY, CDR2 SVGAGI (reference sequence). CDR3 nucleotide sequence: TGTGCCAGCAGCGTGGGACTAGCGGGGTACAATGAGCAGTTCTTC. It translates to CASSVGLAGYNEQFF.

The chain carries TRBV7-3 and TRBJ2-3; no clear D gene. V was cut by 1 base and J by 1 base, with 6 bases left in between. The CDR3 covers 14 residues. From germline, CDR1 is SGHTA and CDR2 FQGTGA. The CDR3 nucleotides are TGTGCCAGCAGCTTAAGCGCGGGCACAGATACGCAGTATTTT. It yields the protein CASSLSAGTDTQYF.

The rearrangement joins TRBV15 to TRBJ2-3, with 7 bases that match TRBD1. Germline V gene data show CDR1 as LNHNV and CDR2 as YYDKDF (reference sequence). CDR3 size: 13 residues. V was pared by 1 base and J by 12 bases, with 7 bases of the junction left unmatched. In nucleotides, the CDR3 is TGTGCCACCAGCAGAGTCTCAGGGGGATCACAGTATTTT. Amino acid sequence: CATSRVSGGSQYF.

The V call is TRBV12-5, the J call TRBJ2-3, with a tentative D call TRBD2 (5 bases). Germline CDR1 LGHNT, CDR2 FRNRAP. Trimming took off 2 bases at V and 14 bases at J, with 14 bases between the two ends. This CDR3 region has 12 residues. Here the CDR3 reads CASGLSWASLYF. DNA for the CDR3: TGTGCTAGTGGTTTGTCCTGGGCTAGCCTGTATTTT.

J is TRBJ1-1 and V is TRBV6-5, with D possibly TRBD1 on 5 matching bases. The germline CDR1 and CDR2 sequences are MNHEY and SVGAGI. V was pared by 6 bases and J by 1 base, with 12 bases between. This CDR3 comprises 14 residues. CDR3 in amino acids: CASRFFTGNTEAFF. CDR3 bases: TGTGCCAGCAGGTTTTTTACAGGGAACACTGAAGCTTTCTTT.

The genes are TRBV2 and TRBJ2-7, with D maybe TRBD2 (5 bases). In germline, CDR1 is SNHLY, CDR2 FYNNEI. V was pared by 4 bases and J by 7 bases, with 20 bases between. The CDR3 has 15 residues. In DNA, the CDR3 is TGTGCCAGCAGTGGGTGGGGAGTGGGCGCGGGTGAGCAGTACTTC. It specifies CASSGWGVGAGEQYF.

The chain is built from TRBV7-2 and TRBJ2-7; D gene ambiguous. The V gene's germline CDR1 is SGHTA and CDR2 FQGNSA. The CDR3 runs to 15 residues. The V and J ends lost 0 bases and 2 bases respectively, with 11 bases between them. The CDR3 reads CASSLAGEVAYEQYF. CDR3 bases: TGTGCCAGCAGCTTAGCCGGAGAGGTCGCCTACGAGCAGTACTTC.

The V call is TRBV15, the J call TRBJ1-5, with 7 bases that match TRBD1. Per the germline V gene, CDR1 is LNHNV and CDR2 is YYDKDF (reference sequence). The CDR3 has 15 amino acids. After removal of 3 bases from V and 0 bases from J, the junction contained 2 bases not matched to a gene. The CDR3 protein is CATSRGQISNQPQHF. The CDR3 coding sequence is TGTGCCACCAGCAGGGGACAGATTAGCAATCAGCCCCAGCATTTT.

Only a few counts were recorded for this clone. J is TRBJ2-3 and V is TRBV9; 12 bases are shared with TRBD2. V lost 0 bases, J lost 5 bases, and 7 bases stayed unmatched. The germline V gene has CDR1 SGDLS and CDR2 YYNGEE. The CDR3 loop spans 17 amino acids. DNA for the CDR3: TGTGCCAGCAGCGTAGCCCCTAGCGGGGGGGCGGGAGATACGCAGTATTTT. It codes for CASSVAPSGGAGDTQYF.

Concerning this clone: Other DNA variants within this sample encode the same CDR3. The V gene is TRBV11-2, the J gene TRBJ1-5; D is possibly TRBD1 (6 bases). Deletions cut 2 bases from V and 4 bases from J, with 6 bases between. Per the germline V gene, CDR1 is SGHAT and CDR2 is FQNNGV. CDR3 length: 13 residues. The chain's CDR3 is CASSLRGNQPQHF. In nucleotides, the CDR3 is TGTGCCAGCAGCTTAAGGGGGAATCAGCCCCAGCATTTT. Supplemented by reference TRBV11-2 and TRBJ1-5, the full variable domain reads EAGVAQSPRYKIIEKRQSVAFWCNPISGHATLYWYQQILGQGPKLLIQFQNNGVVDDSQLPKDRFSAERLKGVDSTLKIQPAKLEDSAVYLCASSLRGNQPQHFGDGTRLSIL.